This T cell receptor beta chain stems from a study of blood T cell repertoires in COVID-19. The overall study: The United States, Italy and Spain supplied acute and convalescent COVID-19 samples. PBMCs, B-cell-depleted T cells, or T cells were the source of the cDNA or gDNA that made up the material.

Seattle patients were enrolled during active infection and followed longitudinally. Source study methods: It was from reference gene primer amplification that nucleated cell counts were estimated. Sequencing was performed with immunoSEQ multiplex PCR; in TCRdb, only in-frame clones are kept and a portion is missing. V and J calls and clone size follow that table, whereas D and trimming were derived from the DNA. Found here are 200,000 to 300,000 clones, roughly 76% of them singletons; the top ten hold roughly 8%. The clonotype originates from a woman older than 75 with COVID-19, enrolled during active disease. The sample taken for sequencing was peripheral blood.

DNA of the CDR3: TGTGCCACCAGTGCCCGACAGGGGAAGTACAACTATGGCTACACCTTC. Translated, it gives CATSARQGKYNYGYTF. The chain combines TRBV24-1 with TRBJ1-2, with 8 bases aligning to TRBD1. The CDR3 has 16 residues. Germline-derived CDR1 and CDR2 are KGHDR and SFDVKD. V trimming: 5 bases; J trimming: 2 bases; junction bases outside the gene matches: 9.